This T cell receptor beta chain emerged from a study of blood T cell repertoires in COVID-19. Germline loops: CDR1 LGHDT, CDR2 YNNKEL (reference sequence). The V gene lost 1 base and the J gene lost 4 bases, with 10 bases spanning the gap. This CDR3 is 14 amino acids long. Profiling relied on immunoSEQ multiplex PCR, and the TCRdb table lists in-frame clones only, not all of them. The table has roughly 100,000 clones, roughly 84% seen once. This chain connects TRBV3-1 (or the pseudogene TRBV3-2) to TRBJ1-1; maybe TRBD1 (5 bases). Sequenced input: peripheral blood. The TCR originated in a human donor in a cohort sampled during active COVID-19. Here the CDR3 DNA reads TGTGCCAGCAGCCAAGGACAGAAAGGCACTGAAGCTTTCTTT. Translation gives CASSQGQKGTEAFF.